This TCR beta chain was identified in a study of T cells after yellow fever vaccination. Study-wide results and limits: Subsequent to the booster, the majority of primary-vaccination clones reappeared (96% CD4, approximately 90% CD8).

Conversion of TCR transcripts into cDNA relied on 5'RACE template switching, which added a universal primer site and UMIs. TCRdb re-analysed the 5' RACE reads in MiXCR, keeping a single row per CDR3 protein. The sample has 25,000 to 30,000 distinct CDR3 sequences; 4.5% are singletons. V dropped 0 bases and J dropped 0 bases, with 8 bases sitting between them. In germline, CDR1 is SGHTA, CDR2 FQGNSA. This CDR3 spans 15 amino acids. The V and J genes are TRBV7-2 and TRBJ2-5; possible D gene TRBD2, 6 bases. The specimen comprised PBMCs, either bulk or a sorted T-cell subset (CD4+, CD8+, memory, or dextramer-sorted; not recorded which), sampled on the day of the yellow fever booster vaccination. The TCR originated in a young man who received the YFV17D yellow fever vaccine. CDR3 amino acids: CASSLAGGYQETQYF. In DNA form, the CDR3 reads TGTGCCAGCAGCTTAGCTGGGGGGTACCAAGAGACCCAGTACTTC.